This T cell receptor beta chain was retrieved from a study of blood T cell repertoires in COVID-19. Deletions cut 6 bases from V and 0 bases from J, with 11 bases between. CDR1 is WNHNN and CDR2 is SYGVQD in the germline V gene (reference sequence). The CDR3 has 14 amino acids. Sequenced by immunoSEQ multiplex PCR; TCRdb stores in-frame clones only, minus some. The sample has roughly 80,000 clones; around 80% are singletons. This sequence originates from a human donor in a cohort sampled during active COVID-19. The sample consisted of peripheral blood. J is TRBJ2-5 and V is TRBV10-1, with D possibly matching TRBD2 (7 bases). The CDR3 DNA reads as TGCGCCAGCAGCCAGGGGACTAACCAAGAGACCCAGTACTTC. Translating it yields CASSQGTNQETQYF.